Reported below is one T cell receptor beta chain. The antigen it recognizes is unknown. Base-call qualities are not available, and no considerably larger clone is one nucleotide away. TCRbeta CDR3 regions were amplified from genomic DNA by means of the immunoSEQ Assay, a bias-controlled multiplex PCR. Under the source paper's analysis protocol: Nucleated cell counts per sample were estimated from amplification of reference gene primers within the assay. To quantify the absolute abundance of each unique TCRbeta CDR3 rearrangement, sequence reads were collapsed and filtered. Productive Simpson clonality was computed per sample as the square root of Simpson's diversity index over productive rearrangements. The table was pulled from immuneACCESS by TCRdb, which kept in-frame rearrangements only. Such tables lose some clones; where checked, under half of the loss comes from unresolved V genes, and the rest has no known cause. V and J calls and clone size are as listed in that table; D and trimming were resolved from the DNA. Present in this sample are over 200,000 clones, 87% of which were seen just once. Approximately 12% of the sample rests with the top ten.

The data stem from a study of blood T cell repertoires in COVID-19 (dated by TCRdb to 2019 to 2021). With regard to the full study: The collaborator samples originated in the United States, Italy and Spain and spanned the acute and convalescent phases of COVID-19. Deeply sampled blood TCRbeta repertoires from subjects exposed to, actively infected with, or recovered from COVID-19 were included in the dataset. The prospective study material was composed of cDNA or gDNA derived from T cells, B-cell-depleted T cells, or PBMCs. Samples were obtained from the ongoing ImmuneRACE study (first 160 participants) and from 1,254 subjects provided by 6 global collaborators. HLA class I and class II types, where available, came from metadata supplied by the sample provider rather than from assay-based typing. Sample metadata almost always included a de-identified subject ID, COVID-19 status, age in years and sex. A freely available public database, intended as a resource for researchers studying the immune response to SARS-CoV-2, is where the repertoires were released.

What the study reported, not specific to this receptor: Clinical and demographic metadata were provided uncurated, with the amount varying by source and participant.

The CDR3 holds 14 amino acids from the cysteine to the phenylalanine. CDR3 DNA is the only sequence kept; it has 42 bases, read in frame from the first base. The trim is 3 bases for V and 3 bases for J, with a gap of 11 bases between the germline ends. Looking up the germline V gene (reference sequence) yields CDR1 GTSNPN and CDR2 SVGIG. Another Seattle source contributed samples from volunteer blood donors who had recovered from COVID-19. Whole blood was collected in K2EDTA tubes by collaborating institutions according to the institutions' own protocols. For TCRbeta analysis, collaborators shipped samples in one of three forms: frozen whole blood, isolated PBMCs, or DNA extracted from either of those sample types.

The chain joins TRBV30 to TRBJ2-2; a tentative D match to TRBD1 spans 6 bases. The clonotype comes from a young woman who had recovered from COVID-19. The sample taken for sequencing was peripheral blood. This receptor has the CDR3 CAWSQGYDTGELFF. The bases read TGTGCCTGGAGCCAGGGGTACGACACCGGGGAGCTGTTTTTT.